This T cell receptor beta chain stems from a study of response to subunit inactivated influenza vaccine. Trimming took off 11 bases at V and 5 bases at J, with 16 bases between the two ends. Germline V gene lookup returns CDR1 MDHEN and CDR2 SYDVKM. The CDR3 is 13 amino acids. TCRdb re-called the RT-PCR reads through MiXCR, storing one row per CDR3 protein. The data contain 500,000 or so distinct CDR3 sequences, about 10% of them seen just once; the ten biggest clones take up about an eighth. In this sample, this clonotype turned up a few times. Its target is unknown. Broader study findings: Authors suggested that a seasonal influenza vaccination recruits few new T cells each time.

The origin of this receptor is a middle-aged man who received an inactivated influenza vaccine. The chain uses TRBV28 and TRBJ2-1, with D uncertain. Sequencing was performed on PBMCs from blood, taken around seven weeks after vaccination. The CDR3 is CASRESGDNEQFF. The CDR3 coding sequence is TGTGCCTCTCGCGAGAGTGGGGACAATGAGCAGTTCTTC.